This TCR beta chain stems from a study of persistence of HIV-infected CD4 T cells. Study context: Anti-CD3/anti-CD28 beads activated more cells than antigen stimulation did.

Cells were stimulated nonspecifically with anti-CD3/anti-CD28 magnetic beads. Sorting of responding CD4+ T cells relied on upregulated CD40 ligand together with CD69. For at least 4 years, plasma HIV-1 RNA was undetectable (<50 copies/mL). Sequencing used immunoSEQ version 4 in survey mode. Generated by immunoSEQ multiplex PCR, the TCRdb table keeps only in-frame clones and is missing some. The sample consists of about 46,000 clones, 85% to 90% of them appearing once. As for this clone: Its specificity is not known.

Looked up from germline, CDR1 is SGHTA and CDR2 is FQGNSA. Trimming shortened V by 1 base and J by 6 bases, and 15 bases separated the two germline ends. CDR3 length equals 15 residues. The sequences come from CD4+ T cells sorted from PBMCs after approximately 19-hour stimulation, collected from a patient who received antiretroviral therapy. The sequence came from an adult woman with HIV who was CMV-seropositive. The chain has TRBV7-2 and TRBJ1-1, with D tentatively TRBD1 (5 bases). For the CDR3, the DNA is TGTGCCAGCAGCTTAGAGGTGGGGCGGGTGGCTGAAGCTTTCTTT. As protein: CASSLEVGRVAEAFF.